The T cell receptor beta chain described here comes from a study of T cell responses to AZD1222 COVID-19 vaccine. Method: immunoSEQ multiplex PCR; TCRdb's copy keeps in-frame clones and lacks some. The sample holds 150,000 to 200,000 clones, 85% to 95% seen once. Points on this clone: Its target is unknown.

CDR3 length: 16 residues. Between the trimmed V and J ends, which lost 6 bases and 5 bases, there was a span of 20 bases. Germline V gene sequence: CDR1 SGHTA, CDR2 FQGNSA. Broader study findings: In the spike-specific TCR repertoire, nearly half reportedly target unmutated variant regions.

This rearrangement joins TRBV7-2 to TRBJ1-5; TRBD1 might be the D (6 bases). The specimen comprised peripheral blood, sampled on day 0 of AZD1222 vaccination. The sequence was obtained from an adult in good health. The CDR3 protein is CASSYRDKRMDQPQHF. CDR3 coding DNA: TGTGCCAGCAGTTACCGGGACAAGAGGATGGATCAGCCCCAGCATTTT.